In its sample, the clone carrying this T cell receptor beta chain was seen a few times. TCRdb fed the RT-PCR reads into MiXCR, producing one record per CDR3 protein. The data show about 680,000 distinct CDR3 sequences, about 14% seen once. This receptor was obtained from a female donor in good health, serving as a healthy control. The sequencing input was memory CD4+ T cells from blood.

In nucleotides, the CDR3 is TGTGCCTGGGGGGGACAGGGCTACGAGCAGTACTTC. This encodes CAWGGQGYEQYF. The chain recombines TRBV30 with TRBJ2-7; 9 nucleotides agree with TRBD1. Germline V CDR1 and CDR2: GTSNPN, SVGIG (reference sequence). V lost 5 bases, J lost 3 bases, and 2 bases stayed unmatched. The CDR3 totals 12 residues.